This paragraph covers one TCR beta chain sequence. Its antigen is not identified. The PCR had 60 Vbeta and 13 Jbeta primers. The assay was immunoSEQ multiplex PCR, and TCRdb's table has in-frame clones only and misses some. The data show 40,000 to 55,000 clones, approximately 68% seen once. This sample is drawn from a study of cytomegalovirus exposure and HLA in healthy donors. Study-level points and caveats: By HLA locus, TCR association rates varied in a later analysis, with DRB1 showing the most and HLA-C the fewest. Altogether, 160 or so TCR beta chains were recorded as cytomegalovirus-associated.

The sequence came from a man aged 25-45 years in good health and CMV-seronegative. The sample was PBMCs.

CDR3 region: CASSLARNTEAFF. The DNA of the CDR3 is TGCGCCAGCAGCTTGGCTAGGAACACTGAAGCTTTCTTT. The chain recombines TRBV5-1 with TRBJ1-1; D is uncertain. CDR3 size: 13 residues. V was shortened by 0 bases and J by 1 base, with 4 bases between the two germline ends. Germline CDR1 and CDR2: SGHRS and YFSETQ.